This T cell receptor beta chain was obtained from a study of technical replicates of blood from a handful of donors. Assay: immunoSEQ multiplex PCR; the TCRdb copy retains only in-frame clones and omits some. The sample yields approximately 75,000 clones, 70% to 90% seen once. The CDR3 is 19 amino acids. Germline V gene data show CDR1 as LNHNV and CDR2 as YYDKDF (reference sequence). J gave up 0 bases and V 5 bases, and 14 bases lay outside the gene matches. Sequences were obtained from PBMCs. The sequence came from a human donor in good health. Some clones in this sample may be carry-over from other donors' samples. This sequence joins TRBV15 and TRBJ1-1; 11 bases agree with TRBD1. CDR3 in amino acids: CATSRWTGGSRGMNTEAFF. The CDR3 DNA follows: TGTGCCACCAGCCGATGGACAGGGGGCAGTCGTGGAATGAACACTGAAGCTTTCTTT.